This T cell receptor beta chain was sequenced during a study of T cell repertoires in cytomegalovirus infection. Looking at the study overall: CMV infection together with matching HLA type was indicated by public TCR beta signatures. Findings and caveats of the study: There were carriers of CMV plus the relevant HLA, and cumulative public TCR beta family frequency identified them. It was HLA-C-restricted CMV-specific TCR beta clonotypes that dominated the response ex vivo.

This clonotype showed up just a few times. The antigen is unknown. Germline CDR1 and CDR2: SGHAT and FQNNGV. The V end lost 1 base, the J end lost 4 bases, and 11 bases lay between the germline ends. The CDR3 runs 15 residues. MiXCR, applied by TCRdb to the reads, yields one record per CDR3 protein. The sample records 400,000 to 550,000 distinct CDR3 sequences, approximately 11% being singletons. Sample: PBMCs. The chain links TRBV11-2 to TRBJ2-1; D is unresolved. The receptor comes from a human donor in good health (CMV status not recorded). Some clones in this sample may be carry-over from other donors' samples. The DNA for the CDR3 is TGTGCCAGCAGCTTAGCTAGTCTAGGATACAATGAGCAGTTCTTC. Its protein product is CASSLASLGYNEQFF.